Listed below are T cell receptor beta chains from one sample, sequenced in a study of T cells expressing NK-cell markers. TCRdb processed the 5' RACE reads again and assigns one entry to each CDR3 protein, with no DNA. This specimen shows 140,000 to 150,000 distinct CDR3 sequences; the ten leading clones hold 12%. Material: blood T cells: a sorted CD56 or NKG2C T cell subset, CD4+ or CD8+ T cells, or bulk PBMC T cells (not recorded which). These receptor sequences come from a young man in good health. Both conserved end residues are part of each CDR3.

>TRBJ1-4|TRBV4-2
CASSLGMGEKLFF
>TRBJ1-4|TRBV5-1
CASSLVRGEEKLFF
>TRBJ2-1|TRBV30
CAWLVGGGSSYNEQFF
>TRBJ1-2|TRBV12-3/TRBV12-4
CASSLGLFEGYTF
>TRBJ2-3|TRBV4-3
CASSQDRSRSTDTQYF
>TRBJ2-2|TRBV5-1
CASRWTGTGGELFF
>TRBJ2-1|TRBV29-1
CSVMDRSSYNEQFF
>TRBJ2-7|TRBV5-8
CASSLVGGKGYEQYF
>TRBJ2-3|TRBV5-1
CASRPDRGEGTDTQYF
>TRBJ1-3|TRBV4-3
CASSREVMSSGNTIYF
>TRBJ2-1|TRBV5-1
CASSFEASSYNEQFF
>TRBJ2-1|TRBV20-1
CSARSLLETYNEQFF
>TRBJ2-5|TRBV29-1
CSVEDLRVGETQYF
>TRBJ2-3|TRBV2
CASSDNGRTSTDTQYF
>TRBJ1-2|TRBV4-1
CASSQDQGRGYGYTF
>TRBJ2-4|TRBV15
CATSPADLIAKNIQYF
>TRBJ2-1|TRBV9
CASSVFSGSSYNEQFF
>TRBJ2-2|TRBV7-2
CASSLLLERLNTGELFF
>TRBJ2-5|TRBV28
CASRSGQGYQETQYF
>TRBJ2-1|TRBV24-1
CATSDWGGTEQFF
>TRBJ2-2|TRBV5-4
CASSFSGEDTGELFF
>TRBJ2-2|TRBV6-2/TRBV6-3
CASSYSASRTTNTGELFF
>TRBJ2-3|TRBV11-2
CASRHTNVAGGTTDTQYF
>TRBJ1-2|TRBV20-1
CSAATVEGANYGYTF
>TRBJ2-1|TRBV24-1
CATSDLHPTSGRTNEQFF
>TRBJ2-3|TRBV3-1
CASTNQRASAGTDTQYF
>TRBJ2-1|TRBV14
CASSQVTTGEQFF
>TRBJ2-1|TRBV3-1
CASSRAYNEQFF
>TRBJ2-1|TRBV12-3/TRBV12-4
CASSPGGRDRPEQFF
>TRBJ1-1|TRBV30
CAWSLGTGGTEAFF
>TRBJ2-2|TRBV27
CASSPTLGNTGELFF
>TRBJ1-1|TRBV7-2
CASNRQGFEAFF
>TRBJ2-3|TRBV7-9
CASSSDSAYTQYF
>TRBJ2-7|TRBV20-1
CSARDPGLAAVYEQYF
>TRBJ2-1|TRBV7-6
CASSPGVYEQFF
>TRBJ2-3|TRBV2
CASSDSRGGDTQYF
>TRBJ1-4|TRBV4-2
CASSQGTGEEEKLFF